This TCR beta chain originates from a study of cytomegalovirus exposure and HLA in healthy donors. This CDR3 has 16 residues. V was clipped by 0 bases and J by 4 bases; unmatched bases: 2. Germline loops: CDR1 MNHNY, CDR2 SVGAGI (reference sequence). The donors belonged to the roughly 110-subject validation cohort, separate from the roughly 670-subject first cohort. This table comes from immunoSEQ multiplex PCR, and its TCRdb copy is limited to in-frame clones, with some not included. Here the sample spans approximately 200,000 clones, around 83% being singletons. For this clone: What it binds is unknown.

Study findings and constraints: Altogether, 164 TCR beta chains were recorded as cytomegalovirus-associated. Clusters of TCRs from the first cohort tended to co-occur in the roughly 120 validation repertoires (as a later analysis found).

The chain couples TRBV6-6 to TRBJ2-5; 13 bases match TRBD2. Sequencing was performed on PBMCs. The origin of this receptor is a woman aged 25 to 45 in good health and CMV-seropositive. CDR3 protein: CASSYSRLAGGETQYF. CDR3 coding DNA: TGTGCCAGCAGTTACTCTAGACTAGCGGGAGGAGAGACCCAGTACTTC.